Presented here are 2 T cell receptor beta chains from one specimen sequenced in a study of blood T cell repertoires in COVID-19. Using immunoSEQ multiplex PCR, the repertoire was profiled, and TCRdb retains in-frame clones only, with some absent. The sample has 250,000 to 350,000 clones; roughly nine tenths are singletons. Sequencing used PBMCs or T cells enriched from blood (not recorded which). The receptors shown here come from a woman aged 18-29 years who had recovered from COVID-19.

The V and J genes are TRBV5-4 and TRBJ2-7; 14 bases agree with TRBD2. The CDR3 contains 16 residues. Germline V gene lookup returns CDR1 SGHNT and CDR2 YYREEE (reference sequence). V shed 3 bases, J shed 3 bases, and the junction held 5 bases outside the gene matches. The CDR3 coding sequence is TGTGCCAGCAGCTGGGGACTAGCGGGGGACTTCTACGAGCAGTACTTC. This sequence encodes CASSWGLAGDFYEQYF.

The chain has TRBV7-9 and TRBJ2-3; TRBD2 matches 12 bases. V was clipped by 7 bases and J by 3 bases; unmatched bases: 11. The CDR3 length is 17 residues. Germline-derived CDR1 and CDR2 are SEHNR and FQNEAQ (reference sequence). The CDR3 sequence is CASILAGGLTATDTQYF. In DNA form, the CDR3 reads TGTGCCAGCATCCTAGCGGGGGGGCTAACCGCGACAGATACGCAGTATTTT.